Following are 10 T cell receptor beta chains from one sample sequenced in a study of blood T cell repertoires in COVID-19 (dated by TCRdb to 2020 to 2022). To prepare the library, the immunoSEQ multiplex PCR assay was applied. The source is immuneACCESS, and TCRdb retained only in-frame sequences with V and J called. Part of the clones is not carried over; for the studies checked, unresolved V genes explain less than half of this, and the remainder is unexplained. The sample has fewer than 400,000 clones on record, 70% to 90% of them singletons. Jointly, the top ten make up roughly 2% of the sample. The material sequenced was PBMCs or T cells enriched from blood (not recorded which). Source of these receptors: a man aged 30 to 39 who had recovered from COVID-19.

This chain joins TRBV19 and TRBJ1-3, with D possibly being TRBD1 (6 bases). The germline gives CDR1 LNHDA, CDR2 SQIVND (reference sequence). The CDR3 consists of 13 residues. V was trimmed by 9 bases and J by 0 bases, leaving 9 bases between them. The CDR3 sequence: CASTGFSGNTIYF. The CDR3 bases are TGTGCCAGCACAGGGTTCTCTGGAAACACCATATATTTT.

This chain joins TRBV3-1 (or the pseudogene TRBV3-2) and TRBJ2-5; D might be TRBD2 (5 bases). Germline-derived CDR1 and CDR2 are LGHDT and YNNKEL (reference sequence). The CDR3 consists of 13 residues. Trimming took off 3 bases at V and 5 bases at J, with 10 bases between the two ends. The CDR3 is CASSHPGVETQYF. The DNA of the CDR3 is TGTGCCAGCAGCCATCCCGGGGTGGAGACCCAGTACTTC.

This chain links TRBV6-5 with TRBJ2-6, with TRBD1 matching 11 bases. The CDR3 runs 15 residues. V dropped 8 bases and J dropped 0; count of bases not matched to a gene: 0. CDR1 and CDR2 (germline): MNHEY, SVGAGI. CDR3 protein: CASGTGGSGANVLTF. In nucleotides, the CDR3 is TGTGCCAGCGGGACAGGGGGCTCTGGGGCCAACGTCCTGACTTTC.

The V gene is TRBV5-4, the J gene TRBJ1-6; no firm D call. V was clipped by 3 bases and J by 8 bases, with 9 bases between them. Looked up from germline, CDR1 is SGHNT and CDR2 is YYREEE (reference sequence). The length of the CDR3 is 13 residues. The CDR3 spells CASSSRRDSPLHF. Here the CDR3 DNA reads TGTGCCAGCAGCTCCCGGCGGGATTCACCCCTCCACTTT.

The chain employs TRBV6-5 and TRBJ2-3; 8 bases agree with TRBD1. J was trimmed by 2 bases and V by 2 bases; bases with no gene match: 3. This CDR3 contains 15 residues. Germline V CDR1 and CDR2: MNHEY, SVGAGI. For the CDR3, the DNA is TGTGCCAGCAGTTACCAGGGGGCCGTCACAGATACGCAGTATTTT. Its translation is CASSYQGAVTDTQYF.

The V and J genes are TRBV5-4 and TRBJ2-1; 12 positions match TRBD2. J gave up 9 bases and V 4 bases, and 11 bases lay outside the gene matches. CDR3 length equals 16 residues. Germline V gives CDR1 SGHNT, CDR2 YYREEE (reference sequence). The CDR3 nucleotides read TGTGCCAGCAGCCGGACTAGCGGGGCAACTGACAGTGAGCAGTTCTTC. Translated, it gives CASSRTSGATDSEQFF.

The V call is TRBV7-2, the J call TRBJ1-1; tentative D call: TRBD1 (5 bases). V lost 6 bases and J 1 base, leaving 18 bases between the germline ends. This CDR3 is built from 16 residues. Germline values: CDR1 SGHTA, CDR2 FQGNSA. The CDR3 loop is CASRPAGVRGNTEAFF. CDR3 DNA: TGTGCCAGCAGGCCGGCGGGGGTGCGGGGGAACACTGAAGCTTTCTTT.

This chain joins TRBV5-5 and TRBJ2-7, with a tentative D call TRBD1 (7 bases). Germline CDR1 reads SGHKS; CDR2 reads YYEKEE (reference sequence). V lost 0 bases and J 5 bases, leaving 12 bases between the germline ends. The CDR3 length is 14 residues. DNA for the CDR3: TGTGCCAGCAGCTTGGATGTCAGGGGGGACGAGCAGTACTTC. Translating gives CASSLDVRGDEQYF.

In the case of this clone: The junction departs from the called germline gene at one end, perhaps through a read error. V is TRBV7-9 and J is TRBJ2-1, with 12 bases identical to TRBD2. The CDR3 sequence is 15 residues long. CDR1 is SEHNR, CDR2 FQNEAQ, per germline (reference sequence). The CDR3 region has the DNA TGTGCCAGCAGCCTAGCGGGGGGGCCTCTCAATGAGCAGTTCTTC. It translates to CASSLAGGPLNEQFF.

This clone showed up just a few times. The rearrangement links TRBV5-4 to TRBJ1-3; the D is unclear. Trimming left V 2 bases short and J 0 bases short, with 6 bases between. Germline V gene lookup returns CDR1 SGHNT and CDR2 YYREEE (reference sequence). The CDR3 is 14 amino acids. CDR3 sequence: CASSFSNSGNTIYF. CDR3 DNA sequence: TGTGCCAGCAGCTTTTCAAACTCTGGAAACACCATATATTTT.